This is a list of T cell receptor beta chains from one sample in a study of T cell repertoires in ileal Crohn's disease. Sequenced by immunoSEQ multiplex PCR; TCRdb stores in-frame clones only, minus some. The table has about 7,200 clones, around 80% seen once. Specimen: ileal tissue. The receptors stem from an adult with Crohn's disease. Both conserved end residues are part of each CDR3. Fields, in order: D gene, CDR3 length, clone size, J gene, V gene, CDR3 protein, CDR3 DNA. A D gene is named only where the DNA matches it firmly. Clone size is stated in some rows and not others, as once, few, many or a class when expanded.

D: TRBD2
length: 16
size: NA
J: TRBJ2-5
V: TRBV7-7
CDR3: CASSQGSGRAQETQYF
DNA: TGTGCTAGCAGCCAGGGTAGCGGGAGGGCCCAAGAGACCCAGTACTTC

D: NA
length: 14
size: few
J: TRBJ2-3
V: TRBV19
CDR3: CASTSGQWTDTQYF
DNA: TGTGCCAGTACCTCAGGGCAATGGACAGATACGCAGTATTTT

D: TRBD1
length: 13
size: NA
J: TRBJ1-2
V: TRBV7-9
CDR3: CASSPTPGQVHYF
DNA: TGTGCCAGCAGCCCTACACCAGGACAGGTCCACTACTTC

D: NA
length: 14
size: NA
J: TRBJ1-1
V: TRBV27
CDR3: CASTRTRLNTEAFF
DNA: TGTGCCAGCACCCGGACACGTTTGAACACTGAAGCTTTCTTT

D: NA
length: 15
size: NA
J: TRBJ1-5
V: TRBV19
CDR3: CASSIVRQTNQPQHF
DNA: TGTGCCAGTAGTATAGTCCGGCAGACCAATCAGCCCCAGCATTTT

D: NA
length: 15
size: NA
J: TRBJ2-4
V: TRBV10-3
CDR3: CAISEVYQAKNIQYF
DNA: TGTGCCATCAGTGAAGTCTACCAAGCCAAAAACATTCAGTACTTC

D: TRBD1
length: 15
size: NA
J: TRBJ1-6
V: TRBV5-1
CDR3: CASSTGTGNDSPLHF
DNA: TGCGCCAGCAGCACCGGGACAGGGAATGATTCACCCCTCCACTTT

D: NA
length: 16
size: NA
J: TRBJ1-6
V: TRBV5-5
CDR3: CASSSGPRGGNSPLHF
DNA: TGTGCCAGCAGCTCCGGGCCTCGGGGGGGTAATTCACCCCTCCACTTT

D: NA
length: 13
size: few
J: TRBJ2-5
V: TRBV15
CDR3: CATSRRGQETQYF
DNA: TGTGCCACCAGCAGGCGGGGCCAAGAGACCCAGTACTTC

D: NA
length: 14
size: NA
J: TRBJ1-1
V: TRBV6-5
CDR3: CASSSTSAGIEAFF
DNA: TGTGCCAGCAGTTCCACGTCGGCAGGGATTGAAGCTTTCTTT

D: NA
length: 16
size: few
J: TRBJ2-3
V: TRBV5-8
CDR3: CASSFDPGRISDTQYF
DNA: TGTGCCAGCAGCTTTGATCCCGGTCGTATTTCGGATACGCAGTATTTT

D: TRBD2
length: 17
size: NA
J: TRBJ2-3
V: TRBV5-4
CDR3: CASSRRLAGGPEDTQYF
DNA: TGTGCCAGCAGCCGGCGGTTAGCGGGGGGGCCGGAAGATACGCAGTATTTT

D: TRBD2
length: 15
size: NA
J: TRBJ2-1
V: TRBV15
CDR3: CATSSSGGGYNEQFF
DNA: TGTGCCACCAGCAGTTCTGGCGGGGGGTACAATGAGCAGTTCTTC

D: NA
length: 17
size: NA
J: TRBJ1-1
V: TRBV28
CDR3: CASSSFWVGRGNTEAFF
DNA: TGTGCCAGCAGTTCGTTTTGGGTGGGCCGGGGGAACACTGAAGCTTTCTTT

D: TRBD1
length: 15
size: few
J: TRBJ1-1
V: TRBV5-4
CDR3: CASNDRGNANTEAFF
DNA: TGTGCCAGCAACGACAGGGGAAATGCGAACACTGAAGCTTTCTTT

D: NA
length: 14
size: NA
J: TRBJ1-4
V: TRBV5-1
CDR3: CASSPQGTGEKLFF
DNA: TGCGCCAGCAGCCCGCAGGGGACTGGGGAAAAACTGTTTTTT

D: NA
length: 15
size: NA
J: TRBJ2-7
V: TRBV2
CDR3: CASSEARGVPYEQYF
DNA: TGTGCCAGCAGTGAAGCGCGAGGGGTGCCCTACGAGCAGTACTTC

D: NA
length: 15
size: NA
J: TRBJ1-3
V: TRBV6-5
CDR3: CASTNLRASGNTIYF
DNA: TGTGCCAGCACCAATCTCAGGGCGTCTGGAAACACCATATATTTT

D: NA
length: 11
size: NA
J: TRBJ1-2
V: TRBV20-1
CDR3: CSAWGNYGYTF
DNA: TGCAGTGCCTGGGGGAACTATGGCTACACCTTC

D: NA
length: 17
size: NA
J: TRBJ2-7
V: TRBV9
CDR3: CASSVSKEGDGGHEQYF
DNA: TGTGCCAGCAGCGTGTCGAAAGAGGGGGACGGGGGGCACGAGCAGTACTTC